The next 32 T cell receptor beta chains were all read from a single sample in a study of T cell repertoires in cytomegalovirus infection. TCRdb reanalysed the reads using MiXCR and keeps one entry per CDR3 protein. The profile shows about 310,000 distinct CDR3 sequences, approximately 25% of them singletons. No antigens are known for them. This specimen consisted of cultured PBMCs, obtained from culture after CMV antigen stimulation. All receptors derive from a human donor in good health (CMV status not recorded). Some clones in this sample may be carry-over from other donors' samples.

The sample holds one count of this clonotype. The CDR3 protein is CASTQGTRTGELFF. In DNA form, the CDR3 reads TGTGCCAGCACCCAGGGGACACGGACTGGGGAGCTGTTTTTT. The V and J genes are TRBV6-6 and TRBJ2-2; maybe TRBD1 (6 bases). V gave up 7 bases and J gave up 8 bases, with 17 bases separating them. The CDR3 length is 14 residues. Germline values: CDR1 MNHNY, CDR2 SVGAGI (reference sequence).

The gene calls are TRBV7-8 and TRBJ2-7, with 7 bases aligning to TRBD2. V was clipped by 5 bases and J by 3 bases; unmatched bases: 7. This CDR3 contains 14 residues. CDR1 is SGHVS, CDR2 FQNEAQ, per germline. The CDR3 DNA follows: TGTGCCAGCAGCCCTCAGGCTAGCGGCTACGAGCAGTACTTC. Translating it yields CASSPQASGYEQYF. Full variable domain (outside the CDR3, taken from reference TRBV7-8 and TRBJ2-7): GAGVSQSPRYKVAKRGQDVALRCDPISGHVSLFWYQQALGQGPEFLTYFQNEAQLDKSGLPSDRFFAERPEGSVSTLKIQRTQQEDSAVYLCASSPQASGYEQYFGPGTRLTVT.

This clonotype was picked up many times. The rearrangement links TRBV28 to TRBJ2-5, with 8 bases identical to TRBD2. Per germline, CDR1 MDHEN and CDR2 SYDVKM. The CDR3 runs to 16 residues. V was clipped by 8 bases and J by 4 bases; unmatched bases: 15. CDR3 in amino acids: CASRFGTRFVRETQYF. The CDR3 DNA sequence: TGTGCCAGCCGCTTTGGGACTAGGTTCGTCCGAGAGACCCAGTACTTC.

The CDR3 nucleotides read TGTGCCAGCAGCTTAATGATGAACACTGAAGCTTTCTTT. Protein product: CASSLMMNTEAFF. V usage is TRBV7-4 and J usage is TRBJ1-1, with D hard to call. The V and J ends lost 2 bases and 0 bases respectively, with 4 bases between them. Germline-derived CDR1 and CDR2 are SGHVT and SQSDAQ. The CDR3 is 13 amino acids.

Ten or more counts support this clonotype. J is TRBJ1-4 and V is TRBV11-2; D remains unclear. V was pared by 2 bases and J by 12 bases, with 13 bases between. Per germline, CDR1 SGHAT and CDR2 FQNNGV. The CDR3 spans 13 residues. The CDR3 nucleotides read TGTGCCAGCAGCTTATTCCCTGACACCCAACTGTTTTTT. Translated, it gives CASSLFPDTQLFF. The complete variable domain, with remaining parts taken from reference TRBV11-2 and TRBJ1-4, reads EAGVAQSPRYKIIEKRQSVAFWCNPISGHATLYWYQQILGQGPKLLIQFQNNGVVDDSQLPKDRFSAERLKGVDSTLKIQPAKLEDSAVYLCASSLFPDTQLFFGSGTQLSVL.

The rearrangement joins TRBV7-2 to TRBJ1-2; TRBD1 matches 7 bases. This CDR3 is built from 17 residues. The germline V gene encodes CDR1 SGHTA and CDR2 FQGNSA. Trimming cost V 0 bases and J 0 bases; bases outside gene matches: 7. Written as DNA, the CDR3 is TGTGCCAGCAGCTTAGCGGCCGTAGGGGGCGCTAACTATGGCTACACCTTC. It specifies CASSLAAVGGANYGYTF.

This clonotype was counted only a few times. The J gene is TRBJ2-1, the V gene TRBV19; TRBD1 matches at 9 bases. Germline V gives CDR1 LNHDA, CDR2 SQIVND (reference sequence). The CDR3 loop spans 22 amino acids. Trimming took 3 bases from V and 5 from J; bases not matched to a gene: 26. The CDR3 DNA follows: TGTGCCAGTAGTATGCTGGGTGGTAAGAGGACAGGGGAGTTGCGGGATAACAATGAGCAGTTCTTC. Amino acid sequence: CASSMLGGKRTGELRDNNEQFF.

The V call is TRBV5-5, the J call TRBJ1-2, with TRBD1 as a possible D gene (5 bases). CDR1 SGHKS and CDR2 YYEKEE come from the germline V gene (reference sequence). The CDR3 extends over 16 amino acids. The V and J ends lost 4 bases and 7 bases respectively, with 23 bases between them. CDR3: CASSQYPGVSASGYTF. CDR3 in DNA: TGTGCCAGCAGCCAATATCCGGGGGTCAGCGCATCTGGCTACACCTTC.

This clonotype was observed a few times. The rearrangement links TRBV11-3 to TRBJ2-5, with D tentatively TRBD2 (6 bases). This CDR3 has 15 residues. V lost 0 bases, J lost 5 bases, and 13 bases lay in between. Germline assignment: CDR1 SGHNT and CDR2 YENEEA. CDR3 DNA sequence: TGTGCCAGCAGCTTAGAAGGCAGGGAGGTGGAGACCCAGTACTTC. Protein sequence: CASSLEGREVETQYF.

Many counts were recorded for this clonotype. V usage is TRBV6-1 and J usage is TRBJ2-1; 11 bases are shared with TRBD2. Germline CDR1 and CDR2: MNHNS and SASEGT. V lost 4 bases to trimming and J lost 5 bases; unmatched junction nucleotides: 1. The CDR3 is 14 amino acids. CDR3 nucleotide sequence: TGTGCCAGCAGTGTGACTAGCGGGAACAATGAGCAGTTCTTC. This gives the protein CASSVTSGNNEQFF.

This clonotype was seen at least ten times. The CDR3 DNA reads as TGTGCCAGCACCCGGACAGGGGGATCGGGAAACACCATATATTTT. Residues: CASTRTGGSGNTIYF. The chain couples TRBV6-1 to TRBJ1-3; 10 positions agree with TRBD1. Germline-derived CDR1 and CDR2 are MNHNS and SASEGT. The CDR3 spans 15 residues. Trimming cost V 7 bases and J 4 bases; bases outside gene matches: 7.

This clonotype was detected a few times. This sequence joins TRBV7-2 and TRBJ2-3; D is perhaps TRBD2 (6 bases). Trimming pared 3 bases from V and 0 bases from J, leaving 16 bases between. Germline assignment: CDR1 SGHTA and CDR2 FQGNSA. The CDR3 extends over 17 amino acids. The CDR3 region is CASSFGGSGPSTDTQYF. Written as DNA, the CDR3 is TGTGCCAGCAGCTTTGGGGGGAGCGGACCTAGCACAGATACGCAGTATTTT.

This chain joins TRBV7-9 and TRBJ2-1; 7 bases align to TRBD2. The CDR3 runs to 15 residues. CDR1 and CDR2 from the germline V gene are SEHNR and FQNEAQ (reference sequence). With 6 bases clipped from V and 10 bases from J, the junction kept 15 bases outside the gene matches. CDR3 sequence reads: CASSQSGTPGGEQFF. CDR3 coding DNA: TGTGCCAGCAGTCAATCCGGGACTCCGGGAGGAGAGCAGTTCTTC.

This clonotype was seen only a few times. The gene calls are TRBV28 and TRBJ2-7; possible D gene TRBD2, 6 bases. The CDR3 covers 17 residues. The V and J ends lost 6 bases and 0 bases respectively, with 21 bases between them. Germline CDR1 is MDHEN and CDR2 is SYDVKM. CDR3 nucleotide sequence: TGTGCCAGCAGCTACGGTTGGGACTTTCGCCTCTCCTACGAGCAGTACTTC. It codes for CASSYGWDFRLSYEQYF.

This clonotype was counted only a few times. The chain links TRBV12-3 or TRBV12-4 to TRBJ2-5; 11 bases are shared with TRBD2. V dropped 6 bases and J dropped 5; count of bases not matched to a gene: 8. This CDR3 is 15 amino acids long. Here the CDR3 reads CASSQLAGVRETQYF. In DNA form, the CDR3 reads TGTGCCAGCAGCCAACTAGCGGGAGTCCGGGAGACCCAGTACTTC.

The rearrangement links TRBV6-5 to TRBJ1-3; maybe TRBD1 (6 bases). Trimming pared 0 bases from V and 2 bases from J, leaving 14 bases between. The V gene's germline CDR1 is MNHEY and CDR2 SVGAGI. CDR3 size: 17 residues. The CDR3 spells CASSYSLGGEAGNTIYF. The CDR3 DNA reads as TGTGCCAGCAGTTACTCTCTGGGGGGCGAGGCTGGAAACACCATATATTTT.

This clonotype was detected only a few times. The gene calls are TRBV10-3 and TRBJ2-7, with TRBD2 identical over 11 bases. V was clipped by 3 bases and J by 3 bases; unmatched bases: 4. Looked up from germline, CDR1 is ENHRY and CDR2 is SYGVKD. The CDR3 totals 15 residues. The CDR3, as DNA: TGTGCCATCAGTGATCCGACTAGCGGGGTCTACGAGCAGTACGTC. Translation gives CAISDPTSGVYEQYV.

This clonotype was recorded a few times. The chain employs TRBV24-1 and TRBJ1-1; possible D gene TRBD1, 6 bases. This CDR3 comprises 14 residues. Germline V lookup: CDR1 KGHDR, CDR2 SFDVKD. V dropped 7 bases and J dropped 2 bases, with 13 bases sitting between them. CDR3 in amino acids: CATRSGVQNTEAFF. The CDR3 bases are TGTGCCACCAGATCAGGGGTCCAAAACACTGAAGCTTTCTTT.

V and J are TRBV5-5 and TRBJ2-7; 7 nucleotides align to TRBD2. V dropped 0 bases and J dropped 4; count of bases not matched to a gene: 10. This CDR3 region has 16 residues. Germline V gives CDR1 SGHKS, CDR2 YYEKEE (reference sequence). CDR3 region: CASSLAPAGLLYEQYV. The CDR3 DNA reads as TGTGCCAGCAGCTTGGCCCCAGCGGGACTTCTATACGAGCAGTACGTC.

The chain employs TRBV10-3 and TRBJ2-7, with 7 nucleotides matching TRBD2. Germline CDR1 reads ENHRY; CDR2 reads SYGVKD. This CDR3 comprises 14 residues. The junction had 11 bases not matched to a gene; V was cut back by 5 bases and J by 7 bases. DNA of the CDR3: TGTGCCATCAGTCCCATCGGGGGAGGGGAGGAGCAGTACGTC. This gives the protein CAISPIGGGEEQYV.

Here the CDR3 reads CASSAGTSGRDEQFF. As DNA, the CDR3 is TGTGCCAGCAGCGCCGGGACTAGCGGGAGGGATGAGCAGTTCTTC. The chain couples TRBV6-2 or TRBV6-3 to TRBJ2-1; 16 bases match TRBD2. J was trimmed by 8 bases and V by 6 bases; bases with no gene match: 4. CDR3 length equals 15 residues. Looked up from germline, CDR1 is MNHEY and CDR2 is SVGEGT.

This clonotype was seen ten or more times. The J gene is TRBJ2-4, the V gene TRBV7-2, with 8 bases identical to TRBD1. The CDR3 extends over 16 amino acids. Per the germline V gene, CDR1 is SGHTA and CDR2 is FQGNSA. Trimming cost V 0 bases and J 2 bases; bases outside gene matches: 3. The CDR3 protein is CASSLASGGTKNIQYF. The CDR3 bases are TGTGCCAGCAGCTTAGCTTCAGGGGGCACCAAAAACATTCAGTACTTC.

This chain links TRBV7-8 with TRBJ2-2, with 11 nucleotides matching TRBD2. There are 16 residues in the CDR3. The V and J ends lost 3 bases and 4 bases, in that order; junction bases with no gene match: 4. Looked up from germline, CDR1 is SGHVS and CDR2 is FQNEAQ. The CDR3 coding sequence is TGTGCCAGCAGCTTGGCACTAGCGGGAGTCACCGGGGAGCTGTTTTTT. Its protein product is CASSLALAGVTGELFF. Together with reference TRBV7-8 and TRBJ2-2, the CDR3 gives the full variable domain: GAGVSQSPRYKVAKRGQDVALRCDPISGHVSLFWYQQALGQGPEFLTYFQNEAQLDKSGLPSDRFFAERPEGSVSTLKIQRTQQEDSAVYLCASSLALAGVTGELFFGEGSRLTVL.

The chain links TRBV5-6 to TRBJ2-2, with 12 positions matching TRBD1. CDR1 is SGHDT and CDR2 is YYEEEE in the germline V gene. The CDR3 sequence is 17 residues long. The trim removed 4 bases at V and 4 bases at J, leaving 8 bases unmatched. CDR3 nucleotides: TGTGCCAGCAGCACCGGGACAGGGGGCGCCGGCACCGGGGAGCTGTTTTTT. This translates into CASSTGTGGAGTGELFF. Full variable domain (remainder filled in from reference TRBV5-6 and TRBJ2-2): DAGVTQSPTHLIKTRGQQVTLRCSPKSGHDTVSWYQQALGQGPQFIFQYYEEEERQRGNFPDRFSGHQFPNYSSELNVNALLLGDSALYLCASSTGTGGAGTGELFFGEGSRLTVL.

A few counts support this clonotype. This chain links TRBV19 with TRBJ2-1, with D perhaps TRBD2 (5 bases). Germline CDR1 LNHDA, CDR2 SQIVND (reference sequence). The CDR3 totals 13 residues. Trimming shortened V by 5 bases and J by 7 bases, and 12 bases separated the two germline ends. CDR3 amino acids: CASSARGTNEQFF. CDR3 DNA: TGTGCCAGTAGTGCCCGGGGTACTAATGAGCAGTTCTTC.

Many counts were recorded for this clonotype. The genes are TRBV7-2 and TRBJ2-5; D is possibly TRBD2 (5 bases). The ends were cut back, 5 bases at V and 5 bases at J, with 9 bases in the middle. CDR1 and CDR2 (germline): SGHTA, FQGNSA. The CDR3 loop spans 12 amino acids. The CDR3 bases are TGTGCCAGCAGCACGCAGCGGGAGACCCAGTACTTC. Encoded protein: CASSTQRETQYF.

The table lists this clonotype with a few counts. This chain links TRBV6-1 with TRBJ2-1, with a weak D call TRBD2 (7 bases). The germline CDR1 and CDR2 sequences are MNHNS and SASEGT. This CDR3 contains 12 residues. V was trimmed by 5 bases and J by 15 bases, leaving 17 bases between them. Here the CDR3 reads CASSIVGGGVFF. For the CDR3, the DNA is TGTGCCAGCAGTATCGTTGGAGGGGGGGTGTTCTTC.

V gene TRBV5-1 combines with J gene TRBJ1-1, with D perhaps matching TRBD1 (6 bases). Germline assignment: CDR1 SGHRS and CDR2 YFSETQ. The ends were cut back, 4 bases at V and 0 bases at J, with 13 bases in the middle. This CDR3 is built from 15 residues. The CDR3 region is CASSPGQYMNTEAFF. The CDR3 region has the DNA TGCGCCAGCAGCCCTGGACAGTACATGAACACTGAAGCTTTCTTT.

This rearrangement joins TRBV6-5 to TRBJ1-2; D gene uncertain. Germline values: CDR1 MNHEY, CDR2 SVGAGI. The CDR3 is 12 residues long. V lost 5 bases to trimming and J lost 9 bases, with 13 bases between them. The CDR3 here is CASSPGKGRYTF. The CDR3 DNA follows: TGTGCCAGCAGTCCCGGGAAGGGCCGCTACACCTTC.

To note about this clonotype: One junction end does not reproduce the germline sequence, and a read error may be involved. The chain recombines TRBV20-1 with TRBJ2-1, with 12 bases fitting TRBD2. Germline assignment: CDR1 DFQATT and CDR2 SNEGSKA (reference sequence). CDR3 length equals 15 residues. CDR3 in DNA: TGCTGTGCTACCGGCCGACTAGCGGGAGACAATGAGCAGTTCTTC. Amino acids: CCATGRLAGDNEQFF.

This clonotype was counted at least ten times. The genes are TRBV5-6 and TRBJ1-5; D call uncertain. Per germline, CDR1 SGHDT and CDR2 YYEEEE. Deletions cut 0 bases from V and 0 bases from J, with 13 bases between. This CDR3 is built from 17 residues. The CDR3 nucleotides read TGTGCCAGCAGCTTGGGGGTCGGCGGACTTAGCAATCAGCCCCAGCATTTT. Encoded protein: CASSLGVGGLSNQPQHF.

The J gene is TRBJ1-6, the V gene TRBV2; D is perhaps TRBD1 (5 bases). With 8 bases removed from V and 4 bases from J, the gap between germline ends came to 15 bases. The CDR3 extends over 15 amino acids. The germline V gene encodes CDR1 SNHLY and CDR2 FYNNEI. The chain's CDR3 is CASALPGRYNSPLHF. The CDR3 region has the DNA TGTGCCAGCGCCCTCCCGGGACGGTATAATTCACCCCTCCACTTT.